One and the same sample provided the 13 T cell receptor beta chains below, sequenced in a study of blood T cell repertoires in COVID-19. Using immunoSEQ multiplex PCR, the repertoire was profiled, and TCRdb retains in-frame clones only, with some absent. The profile shows more than 85,000 clones, 84% of them singletons. The sample was peripheral blood. All receptors derive from a human donor in a cohort sampled during active COVID-19.

The J gene is TRBJ1-3, the V gene TRBV7-2; D call uncertain. This CDR3 is 17 amino acids long. V dropped 0 bases and J dropped 0 bases, with 12 bases sitting between them. The germline gives CDR1 SGHTA, CDR2 FQGNSA. CDR3 nucleotide sequence: TGTGCCAGCAGCTTAGCGAATCCCGGGAGCTCTGGAAACACCATATATTTT. This encodes CASSLANPGSSGNTIYF.

The chain recombines TRBV6-5 with TRBJ1-6, with a tentative D call TRBD1 (5 bases). Germline lookup yields CDR1 MNHEY and CDR2 SVGAGI. This CDR3 spans 15 amino acids. Trimming removed 4 bases at V and 7 bases at J, with 14 bases between. The CDR3 loop reads CASSSRAFGNSPLHF. The CDR3 region has the DNA TGTGCCAGCAGTTCCAGGGCTTTTGGGAATTCACCCCTCCACTTT.

This rearrangement joins TRBV18 to TRBJ1-1, with 8 bases matching TRBD1. In germline, CDR1 is KGHSH, CDR2 LQKENI. Germline trimming cut 3 bases from V and 3 bases from J; bases unmatched to any gene: 0. The CDR3 has 13 amino acids. The CDR3 spells CASSPGQDTEAFF. The DNA for the CDR3 is TGTGCCAGCTCACCGGGACAGGACACTGAAGCTTTCTTT.

The rearrangement joins TRBV18 to TRBJ2-1; tentative D call: TRBD2 (5 bases). This CDR3 comprises 13 residues. Between the trimmed V and J ends, which lost 3 bases and 6 bases, there was a span of 9 bases. Germline-derived CDR1 and CDR2 are KGHSH and LQKENI. CDR3 residues: CASSPVASNEQFF. Written as DNA, the CDR3 is TGTGCCAGCTCACCGGTAGCGAGCAATGAGCAGTTCTTC.

Note on this clone: Other DNA sequences in the same sample also yield this CDR3. This sequence joins TRBV7-2 and TRBJ2-3; 10 positions agree with TRBD1. Germline V lookup: CDR1 SGHTA, CDR2 FQGNSA. This CDR3 is built from 17 residues. V shed 3 bases and J 2 bases; nucleotides not matched to a gene: 8. The CDR3 loop is CASSLGGTGVVTDTQYF. In DNA form, the CDR3 reads TGTGCCAGCAGCTTGGGAGGGACAGGGGTTGTCACAGATACGCAGTATTTT.

The rearrangement links TRBV4-3 to TRBJ1-6, with a tentative D call TRBD1 (5 bases). Trimming removed 4 bases from V and 6 bases from J, with 16 bases in between. Germline V gives CDR1 LGHNA, CDR2 YSLEER. CDR3 length equals 16 residues. The CDR3 coding sequence is TGCGCCAGCAGCCTGGCTGCAGGGATTCCTAATTCACCCCTCCACTTT. Translated: CASSLAAGIPNSPLHF.

This clone has more than one count but fewer than ten. The chain joins TRBV7-2 to TRBJ2-2; D is unresolved. Germline V gives CDR1 SGHTA, CDR2 FQGNSA. With 1 base removed from V and 1 base from J, the gap between germline ends came to 4 bases. This CDR3 has 14 amino acids. CDR3 sequence: CASSLGLNTGELFF. CDR3 in DNA: TGTGCCAGCAGCTTAGGGCTGAACACCGGGGAGCTGTTTTTT.

This clone has a handful of counts. V usage is TRBV4-1 and J usage is TRBJ1-1, with 8 positions matching TRBD1. Germline lookup yields CDR1 MGHRA and CDR2 YSYEKL. The CDR3 is 16 residues long. Trimming cost V 4 bases and J 6 bases; bases outside gene matches: 13. The CDR3 spells CASSLRTWDRSSEAFF. For the CDR3, the DNA is TGCGCCAGCAGCCTACGTACTTGGGACAGGAGTTCTGAAGCTTTCTTT.

The chain joins TRBV28 to TRBJ1-5, with a weak D call TRBD1 (6 bases). CDR3 length: 15 amino acids. Trimming took off 1 base at V and 0 bases at J, with 7 bases between the two ends. Germline CDR1 is MDHEN and CDR2 is SYDVKM. CDR3 in DNA: TGTGCCAGCAGTTTATCAGGGGCTAGCAATCAGCCCCAGCATTTT. This gives the protein CASSLSGASNQPQHF.

This chain uses TRBV3-1 (or the pseudogene TRBV3-2) with TRBJ1-1, with D perhaps matching TRBD1 (6 bases). CDR1 and CDR2 (germline): LGHDT, YNNKEL (reference sequence). V was clipped by 3 bases and J by 1 base, with 6 bases between them. This CDR3 comprises 13 residues. The CDR3 DNA sequence: TGTGCCAGCAGCCAGACAGGGAACACTGAAGCTTTCTTT. It is translated as CASSQTGNTEAFF.

This clone was seen more than once but under ten times. The J gene is TRBJ2-1, the V gene TRBV18; 11 bases align to TRBD1. V trimming: 6 bases; J trimming: 4 bases; junction bases outside the gene matches: 8. The CDR3 consists of 16 residues. CDR1 is KGHSH, CDR2 LQKENI, per germline. The CDR3 region is CASSLDRGQGYNEQFF. The DNA for the CDR3 is TGTGCCAGCTCCCTGGACAGGGGGCAGGGGTACAATGAGCAGTTCTTC.

The chain couples TRBV3-1 (or the pseudogene TRBV3-2) to TRBJ1-4; 9 bases agree with TRBD1. Losses at the gene ends were 0 bases for V and 0 bases for J; bases not matched to a gene: 5. CDR1 is LGHDT and CDR2 is YNNKEL in the germline V gene (reference sequence). The CDR3 contains 18 residues. CDR3 sequence reads: CASSQESGQGPTNEKLFF. The CDR3 region has the DNA TGTGCCAGCAGCCAAGAATCGGGACAGGGACCAACTAATGAAAAACTGTTTTTT.

The J gene is TRBJ2-7, the V gene TRBV4-3, with D unresolved. The ends were cut back, 3 bases at V and 0 bases at J, with 12 bases in the middle. This CDR3 region has 15 residues. The germline V gene encodes CDR1 LGHNA and CDR2 YSLEER. For the CDR3, the DNA is TGCGCCAGCAGCCAGAGTCGTGGAGCCTCCTACGAGCAGTACTTC. Residues: CASSQSRGASYEQYF.